The text below deals with one T cell receptor (beta chain). Its antigen is still unknown. The sample comes from a study of T cells in Graves' hyperthyroidism and ophthalmopathy. Researchers took RNA transcripts and amplified the TCR beta CDR3 regions from them. RT-PCR in the first round (using the HTBI primer set) targeted the TCR CDR3. One entry per CDR3 protein, called by TCRdb with MiXCR from the multiplex PCR reads. In the table there are approximately 430,000 distinct CDR3 sequences, around a sixth of which are singletons. Overall study findings and caveats: A model using 13 V-J features told ophthalmopathy apart from stable hyperthyroidism.

A lack of ophthalmopathy progression within 18 months defined stable Graves' hyperthyroidism. Lactation, pregnancy, other autoimmune disease or uncontrolled infection led to exclusion of patients. Isolation of PBMCs was performed on around 9.3 ml fresh peripheral blood. Trimming removed 3 bases at V and 3 bases at J, with 8 bases between. The CDR3 is 14 amino acids. Germline V gene sequence: CDR1 SGHVS, CDR2 FQNEAQ. This sequence joins TRBV7-8 and TRBJ2-2; D gene uncertain. The specimen was blood. The TCR sequence derives from a woman younger than 30 with Graves' hyperthyroidism. DNA of the CDR3: TGTGCCAGCAGCTTCCCTTGGGACACCGGGGAGCTGTTTTTT. This gives the protein CASSFPWDTGELFF.